This T cell receptor (beta chain) was identified during a study of vaccination effects on CD4 cells after COVID-19. Germline lookup yields CDR1 SGDLS and CDR2 YYNGEE. The ends were cut back, 1 base at V and 7 bases at J, with 12 bases in the middle. CDR3 length: 13 amino acids. About this clone itself: Its antigen is unidentified.

Repertoires were generated with immunoSEQ multiplex PCR, while TCRdb's copy carries only in-frame clones and drops some. The table lists about 13,000 clones, 72% of them singletons. Peptide-pool stimulation followed by sequencing identified expanded antigen-specific CD4+ clonotypes in the ViraFEST assay. The authors isolated CD4+ T cells after approximately 9 days of culture. Of the BNT162b2 and mRNA-1273 vaccines, participants received two doses of one or the other. Sequenced here: CD4+ T cells from PBMCs cultured with SARS-CoV-2 spike peptides, sampled after COVID-19 vaccination. V gene TRBV9 combines with J gene TRBJ2-7; tentative D call: TRBD2 (6 bases). The receptor was derived from a human donor who received a COVID-19 vaccine. The CDR3 is CASSVLEGREQYF. For the CDR3, the DNA is TGTGCCAGCAGCGTATTGGAGGGTAGAGAGCAGTACTTC.